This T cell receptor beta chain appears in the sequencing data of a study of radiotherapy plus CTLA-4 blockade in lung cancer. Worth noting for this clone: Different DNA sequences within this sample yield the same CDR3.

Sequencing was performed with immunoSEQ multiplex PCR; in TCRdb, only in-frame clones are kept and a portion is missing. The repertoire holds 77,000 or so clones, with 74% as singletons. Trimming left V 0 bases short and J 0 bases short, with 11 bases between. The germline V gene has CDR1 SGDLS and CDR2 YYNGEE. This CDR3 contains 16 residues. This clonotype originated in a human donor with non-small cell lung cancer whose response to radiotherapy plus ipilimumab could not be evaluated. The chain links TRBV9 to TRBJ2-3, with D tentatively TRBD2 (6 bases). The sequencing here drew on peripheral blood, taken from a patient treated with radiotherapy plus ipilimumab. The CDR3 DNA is TGTGCCAGCAGCGTAGCGGCCGGGGGTAGCACAGATACGCAGTATTTT. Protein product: CASSVAAGGSTDTQYF. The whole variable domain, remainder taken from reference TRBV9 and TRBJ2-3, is DSGVTQTPKHLITATGQRVTLRCSPRSGDLSVYWYQQSLDQGLQFLIQYYNGEERAKGNILERFSAQQFPDLHSELNLSSLELGDSALYFCASSVAAGGSTDTQYFGPGTRLTVL.